Below, 27 T cell receptor beta chains from the same sample are listed, as sequenced in a study of early T cells in non-severe SARS-CoV-2 infection. One entry per CDR3 protein, called by TCRdb with MiXCR from the 5' RACE reads. The table records 28,000 or so distinct CDR3 sequences, around 5% of them present only once. Material for sequencing was whole blood. These receptors were collected from an adult who was a healthcare worker with PCR-confirmed SARS-CoV-2 infection or an uninfected control (not recorded which).

This clonotype has at least ten counts. The genes are TRBV20-1 and TRBJ2-5; 8 bases align to TRBD2. The V segment lost 6 bases and the J segment 3 bases; nucleotides outside the gene matches: 9. CDR1 DFQATT and CDR2 SNEGSKA come from the germline V gene (reference sequence). This CDR3 comprises 14 residues. The CDR3, as DNA: TGCAGTGCGGAGCGGGAGTGGTGGAAAGAGACCCAGTACTTC. It encodes CSAEREWWKETQYF.

The chain has TRBV19 and TRBJ1-5; perhaps TRBD1 as D (6 bases). This CDR3 spans 13 amino acids. Trimming removed 5 bases from V and 3 bases from J, with 8 bases in between. From germline, CDR1 is LNHDA and CDR2 SQIVND (reference sequence). The CDR3 nucleotides read TGTGCCAGTAGTCAGGGGATCAATCAGCCCCAGCATTTT. This codes for CASSQGINQPQHF.

This clonotype was found many times. The chain uses TRBV7-2 and TRBJ2-3; tentative D call: TRBD2 (5 bases). This CDR3 has 15 amino acids. Trimming stripped 4 bases from V and 1 base from J, with 12 bases between. Germline CDR1 is SGHTA and CDR2 is FQGNSA. The CDR3 loop is CASSSMMRGTDTQYF. The CDR3 DNA reads TGTGCCAGCAGCTCCATGATGCGGGGCACAGATACGCAGTATTTT.

Many counts were recorded for this clonotype. This rearrangement joins TRBV6-6 to TRBJ1-1; D is ambiguous. V shed 2 bases and J shed 4 bases, with 11 bases lying between them. There are 14 residues in the CDR3. Germline V CDR1 and CDR2: MNHNY, SVGAGI (reference sequence). The CDR3 is CASSYDPWGTEAFF. CDR3 DNA sequence: TGTGCCAGCAGTTACGACCCTTGGGGCACTGAAGCTTTCTTT.

In this sample, this clonotype turned up many times. The chain carries TRBV4-2 and TRBJ2-7; D possibly corresponds to TRBD2 (5 bases). CDR3 length: 14 amino acids. Germline V gene data show CDR1 as LGHNA and CDR2 as YNFKEQ. V lost 1 base, J lost 0 bases, and 7 bases lay in between. CDR3 loop: CASSQGSGSYEQYF. CDR3 nucleotide sequence: TGTGCCAGCAGCCAAGGCAGCGGCTCCTACGAGCAGTACTTC.

This clonotype was seen ten or more times. This chain links TRBV7-3 with TRBJ2-3; 9 bases fit TRBD2. The CDR3 contains 16 residues. CDR1 and CDR2 (germline): SGHTA, FQGTGA. The trim removed 5 bases at V and 2 bases at J, leaving 8 bases unmatched. The CDR3, as DNA: TGTGCCAGCAGCCTTTCGCCTAGCGGGACCACAGATACGCAGTATTTT. Protein product: CASSLSPSGTTDTQYF. Full variable domain (outside the CDR3, taken from reference TRBV7-3 and TRBJ2-3): GAGVSQTPSNKVTEKGKYVELRCDPISGHTALYWYRQSLGQGPEFLIYFQGTGAADDSGLPNDRFFAVRPEGSVSTLKIQRTERGDSAVYLCASSLSPSGTTDTQYFGPGTRLTVL.

As regards this clonotype: A much larger clone lies one base from this, so it may be a read error. The chain has TRBV2 and TRBJ2-7; D remains ambiguous. CDR3 length: 13 residues. Per germline, CDR1 SNHLY and CDR2 FYNNEI. This CDR3 reads CVSSPQDHYEQYF. DNA for the CDR3: TGTGTCAGCAGTCCACAAGACCACTACGAGCAGTACTTC.

Within the sample, this clonotype is medium-sized. The chain uses TRBV7-2 and TRBJ2-2; 9 positions match TRBD2. The trim removed 5 bases at V and 0 bases at J, leaving 7 bases unmatched. Germline V gene sequence: CDR1 SGHTA, CDR2 FQGNSA. This CDR3 contains 17 residues. The CDR3 DNA reads TGTGCCAGCAGCCAGACTAGCGGAACGCCGAACACCGGGGAGCTGTTTTTT. Amino acids: CASSQTSGTPNTGELFF.

This clonotype was picked up many times. The chain is built from TRBV5-1 and TRBJ2-3; 10 positions agree with TRBD1. The V and J ends lost 7 bases and 7 bases, in that order; junction bases with no gene match: 18. This CDR3 spans 17 amino acids. Germline values: CDR1 SGHRS, CDR2 YFSETQ. The CDR3 DNA sequence: TGCGCCAGCTGCCTAGTTTTCGGGACAGGGGAACGAAATACGCAGTATTTT. Its protein product is CASCLVFGTGERNTQYF.

At least ten counts were recorded for this clonotype. The rearrangement links TRBV28 to TRBJ2-1, with D perhaps assigned TRBD1 or TRBD2 (6 bases each). The CDR3 consists of 19 residues. Germline V gene sequence: CDR1 MDHEN, CDR2 SYDVKM. V lost 10 bases and J 1 base, leaving 29 bases between the germline ends. The CDR3, as DNA: TGTGCCACCTTTAGGGGGACTGGAAGCGCGGGATTTTCCTACAATGAGCAGTTCTTC. Translated: CATFRGTGSAGFSYNEQFF.

This clonotype showed up many times. V and J are TRBV29-1 and TRBJ2-7; 9 bases fit TRBD1. The CDR3 loop spans 15 amino acids. V trimming: 3 bases; J trimming: 0 bases; junction bases outside the gene matches: 6. Germline V lookup: CDR1 SQVTM, CDR2 ANQGSEA. CDR3 amino acids: CSVERGTGSSYEQYF. The DNA for the CDR3 is TGCAGCGTTGAGCGGGGGACAGGGAGCTCCTACGAGCAGTACTTC.

This clonotype has at least ten counts. This sequence joins TRBV6-2 or TRBV6-3 and TRBJ2-3; the match to TRBD2 covers 9 bases. The V segment lost 4 bases and the J segment 7 bases; nucleotides outside the gene matches: 3. The CDR3 loop spans 13 amino acids. Per germline, CDR1 MNHEY and CDR2 SVGEGT. For the CDR3, the DNA is TGTGCCAGCAGTTTGGGACTAGCAAATACGCAGTATTTT. It codes for CASSLGLANTQYF.

Points on this clonotype: A read error may produce the germline difference seen at one junction end. This chain links TRBV11-2 with TRBJ2-1; no clear D gene. The CDR3 consists of 11 residues. Germline V gives CDR1 SGHAT, CDR2 FQNNGV. The CDR3 region is CAGSFLNEQFF. DNA of the CDR3: TGTGCCGGCAGCTTCCTGAATGAGCAGTTCTTC.

Ten or more counts support this clonotype. CDR3: CASSQHTGEETQYF. CDR3 coding DNA: TGTGCCAGCAGCCAACATACCGGGGAAGAGACCCAGTACTTC. The V and J genes are TRBV14 and TRBJ2-5, with a tentative D call TRBD2 (5 bases). Germline CDR1 SGHDN, CDR2 FVKESK. CDR3 size: 14 residues. The V end was cut by 2 bases, the J end by 3 bases, with 10 bases between.

This clonotype appeared many times. This chain joins TRBV7-9 and TRBJ2-5, with D perhaps TRBD1 (7 bases). Trimming took off 2 bases at V and 1 base at J, with 20 bases between the two ends. The germline gives CDR1 SEHNR, CDR2 FQNEAQ (reference sequence). This CDR3 comprises 18 residues. CDR3 region: CASSLMMSSQGGQETQYF. CDR3 bases: TGTGCCAGCAGCTTAATGATGAGCTCGCAGGGGGGCCAAGAGACCCAGTACTTC.

This clonotype was observed at least ten times. The V gene is TRBV11-2, the J gene TRBJ2-7; D remains ambiguous. Germline V CDR1 and CDR2: SGHAT, FQNNGV. V was pared by 6 bases and J by 5 bases, with 17 bases between. The CDR3 has 14 residues. The CDR3 reads CASRNRSQTHEQYF. The CDR3 DNA is TGTGCCAGCAGAAACCGCTCCCAGACTCACGAGCAGTACTTC. Using reference TRBV11-2 and TRBJ2-7 for the parts outside the CDR3, the full variable domain is EAGVAQSPRYKIIEKRQSVAFWCNPISGHATLYWYQQILGQGPKLLIQFQNNGVVDDSQLPKDRFSAERLKGVDSTLKIQPAKLEDSAVYLCASRNRSQTHEQYFGPGTRLTVT.

This clonotype was counted many times. This sequence joins TRBV11-2 and TRBJ2-7, with a weak D call TRBD1 (5 bases). Trimming removed 3 bases at V and 6 bases at J, with 12 bases between. This CDR3 is built from 13 residues. Germline V gene sequence: CDR1 SGHAT, CDR2 FQNNGV. CDR3 in DNA: TGTGCCAGCAGCTTCGAAGGGGTACGCGAGCAGTACTTC. Translating gives CASSFEGVREQYF.

The V call is TRBV7-2, the J call TRBJ1-5; D gene unclear. Deletions cut 1 base from V and 0 bases from J, with 4 bases between. The CDR3 consists of 14 residues. Germline V gives CDR1 SGHTA, CDR2 FQGNSA. CDR3 coding DNA: TGTGCCAGCAGCTTAGGGCCTAGCAATCAGCCCCAGCATTTT. Translating gives CASSLGPSNQPQHF.

This clonotype rates as medium-sized. The chain joins TRBV6-1 to TRBJ2-1; TRBD1 might be the D (6 bases). Germline V gene lookup returns CDR1 MNHNS and CDR2 SASEGT. The CDR3 has 13 residues. Trimming left V 4 bases short and J 7 bases short, with 11 bases between. The CDR3 region is CASSGQARNEQFF. The CDR3 region has the DNA TGTGCCAGCAGTGGACAGGCCAGGAATGAGCAGTTCTTC.

There are many counts of this clonotype. This chain links TRBV5-5 with TRBJ2-1, with TRBD2 matching over 7 bases. V trimming: 7 bases; J trimming: 1 base; junction bases outside the gene matches: 17. Germline CDR1 reads SGHKS; CDR2 reads YYEKEE (reference sequence). This CDR3 has 18 residues. Here the CDR3 reads CASWTGSSGSGSYNEQFF. DNA for the CDR3: TGTGCCAGCTGGACTGGGAGTAGCGGGTCCGGGTCCTACAATGAGCAGTTCTTC.

The chain joins TRBV6-5 to TRBJ2-1; D gene ambiguous. The germline V gene encodes CDR1 MNHEY and CDR2 SVGAGI. V lost 2 bases, J lost 0 bases, and 8 bases lay in between. There are 15 residues in the CDR3. DNA for the CDR3: TGTGCCAGCAGTTACGGAACTGCCTCCTACAATGAGCAGTTCTTC. This encodes CASSYGTASYNEQFF.

In its sample, this clonotype was seen many times. CDR3 residues: CASSLAGNSNQPQHF. The CDR3 region has the DNA TGTGCCAGCAGCTTAGCAGGGAATAGCAATCAGCCCCAGCATTTT. The chain links TRBV7-8 to TRBJ1-5; D is undetermined. This CDR3 spans 15 amino acids. Trimming took 0 bases from V and 0 from J, leaving 6 bases between them. Germline loops: CDR1 SGHVS, CDR2 FQNEAQ.

This clonotype was seen at least ten times. The J gene is TRBJ1-2, the V gene TRBV4-3; D is undetermined. The CDR3 runs to 14 residues. The V end was cut by 0 bases, the J end by 2 bases, with 7 bases between. The germline gives CDR1 LGHNA, CDR2 YSLEER. In DNA form, the CDR3 reads TGCGCCAGCAGCCAAGATCGGAGGAACTATGGCTACACCTTC. Protein product: CASSQDRRNYGYTF.

The genes are TRBV25-1 and TRBJ2-7, with TRBD1 as a possible D gene (6 bases). The CDR3 has 13 amino acids. CDR1 MGHDK and CDR2 SYGVNS come from the germline V gene. Trimming pared 4 bases from V and 6 bases from J, leaving 13 bases between. The CDR3 DNA reads TGTGCCAGCAGTGGGGTACAGGGATTCGAGCAGTACTTC. Amino acids: CASSGVQGFEQYF.

In nucleotides, the CDR3 is TGTGCCAGCAGCGTAGAACAGGGCCCCTACGAGCAGTACTTC. Protein: CASSVEQGPYEQYF. The rearrangement links TRBV7-6 to TRBJ2-7; a weak D match, TRBD1 (6 bases). The CDR3 extends over 14 amino acids. Germline V gene data show CDR1 as SGHVS and CDR2 as FNYEAQ. V lost 5 bases to trimming and J lost 2 bases, with 13 bases between them.

This clonotype occurred many times. V gene TRBV28 combines with J gene TRBJ2-1; no clear D. V was trimmed by 8 bases and J by 4 bases, leaving 3 bases between them. CDR1 and CDR2 (germline): MDHEN, SYDVKM. The CDR3 loop spans 10 amino acids. CDR3 nucleotides: TGTGCCAGCGTATACAATGAGCAGTTCTTC. The encoded protein is CASVYNEQFF.

The V and J genes are TRBV7-7 and TRBJ2-7, with 10 bases matching TRBD1. Germline CDR1 reads SSHAT; CDR2 reads FNYEAQ (reference sequence). This CDR3 is built from 15 residues. The V and J ends lost 5 bases and 4 bases, in that order; junction bases with no gene match: 8. The CDR3 protein is CASSAIDRGLYEQYF. CDR3 nucleotide sequence: TGTGCCAGCAGCGCCATAGACAGGGGGCTTTACGAGCAGTACTTC.